This T cell receptor (beta chain) is drawn from a study of T-cell reconstitution after alpha-beta-depleted transplantation in children. General observations from the study: Fresh T-cell production supplied most of the T-cell counts and diversity seen one year after transplant. Alpha-beta T cells about two months after transplant reportedly derived from several hundred expanded graft clones. From surviving recipient T cells and thymic progenitors came the high day-60 TCRbeta diversity observed in some patients.

Molecular barcoding with unique molecular identifiers was used for the TCRbeta library. From the PCR reads, TCRdb called clonotypes with MiXCR, one entry per CDR3 protein. The sample lists roughly 490,000 distinct CDR3 sequences, approximately 10% seen once, with less than 15% in the top ten. V was pared by 3 bases and J by 1 base, with 13 bases between. Per germline, CDR1 SGDLS and CDR2 YYNGEE. The CDR3 runs 15 residues. Comment on this clonotype: The antigen is undetermined.

V gene TRBV9 combines with J gene TRBJ2-5, with D possibly matching TRBD1 (6 bases). Sample: PBMCs, mostly from graft donor cells, taken 180 days after TCRalphabeta/CD19-depleted stem cell transplant. This TCR was sampled from a female patient aged 2-15 years who had a stem cell transplant for aplastic anemia, so the T cells may come from the graft donor. CDR3 sequence (DNA): TGTGCCAGCAGCGGCCCAGGGGCAGCCCAAGAGACCCAGTACTTC. Protein: CASSGPGAAQETQYF.